What follows are 5 T cell receptor beta chains derived from one specimen sequenced in a study of beta chain features in type 1 diabetes. cDNA synthesis used the whole RNA isolate, giving expressed TCRB sequences. TCRdb's table, derived via immunoSEQ multiplex PCR, lists solely in-frame clones and lacks some. Seen here are almost 250,000 clones, over 12% observed once, and the top ten hold about 0.03%. What was sequenced was naive CD4+ T cells from blood. These receptors all stem from a woman in her 40s in good health.

This clone has only a few counts. The rearrangement joins TRBV6-4 to TRBJ2-7; TRBD2 might be the D (5 bases). There are 13 residues in the CDR3. V was shortened by 6 bases and J by 3 bases, with 12 bases between the two germline ends. Germline lookup yields CDR1 MRHNA and CDR2 SNTAGT. The CDR3, as DNA: TGTGCCAGCAGCTTACGGACTGGCTACGAGCAGTACTTC. Residues: CASSLRTGYEQYF.

The chain links TRBV6-6 to TRBJ1-2; D not certain. V lost 2 bases and J 4 bases, leaving 17 bases between the germline ends. This CDR3 has 16 amino acids. Germline V gives CDR1 MNHNY, CDR2 SVGAGI (reference sequence). CDR3 nucleotides: TGTGCCAGCAGTTACAGCGCGGCCCGGGGAAGCTATGGCTACACCTTC. Translating it yields CASSYSAARGSYGYTF.

This clone was observed a handful of times. This chain connects TRBV10-3 to TRBJ2-3; a possible D gene is TRBD2 (6 bases). Trimming shortened V by 10 bases and J by 4 bases, and 12 bases separated the two germline ends. Per germline, CDR1 ENHRY and CDR2 SYGVKD. CDR3 length equals 12 residues. The CDR3 protein is CATYGSPDTQYF. The DNA for the CDR3 is TGTGCCACCTACGGGAGCCCAGATACGCAGTATTTT.

The chain links TRBV4-2 to TRBJ1-6; no clear D gene. This CDR3 is 15 amino acids long. With 0 bases removed from V and 9 bases from J, the gap between germline ends came to 12 bases. In germline, CDR1 is LGHNA, CDR2 YNFKEQ. The CDR3: CASSQEVGVGSPLHF. DNA for the CDR3: TGTGCCAGCAGCCAAGAGGTGGGAGTGGGTTCACCCCTCCACTTT.

CDR3 nucleotide sequence: TGTGCCAGCAGTACCTACGGGACAGGAGCATCGACTGGAAACACCATATATTTT. Protein sequence: CASSTYGTGASTGNTIYF. V is TRBV27 and J is TRBJ1-3, with 8 nucleotides matching TRBD1. Germline CDR1 reads MNHEY; CDR2 reads SMNVEV (reference sequence). Trimming removed 5 bases from V and 2 bases from J; junction bases left unmatched: 14. This CDR3 has 18 amino acids.